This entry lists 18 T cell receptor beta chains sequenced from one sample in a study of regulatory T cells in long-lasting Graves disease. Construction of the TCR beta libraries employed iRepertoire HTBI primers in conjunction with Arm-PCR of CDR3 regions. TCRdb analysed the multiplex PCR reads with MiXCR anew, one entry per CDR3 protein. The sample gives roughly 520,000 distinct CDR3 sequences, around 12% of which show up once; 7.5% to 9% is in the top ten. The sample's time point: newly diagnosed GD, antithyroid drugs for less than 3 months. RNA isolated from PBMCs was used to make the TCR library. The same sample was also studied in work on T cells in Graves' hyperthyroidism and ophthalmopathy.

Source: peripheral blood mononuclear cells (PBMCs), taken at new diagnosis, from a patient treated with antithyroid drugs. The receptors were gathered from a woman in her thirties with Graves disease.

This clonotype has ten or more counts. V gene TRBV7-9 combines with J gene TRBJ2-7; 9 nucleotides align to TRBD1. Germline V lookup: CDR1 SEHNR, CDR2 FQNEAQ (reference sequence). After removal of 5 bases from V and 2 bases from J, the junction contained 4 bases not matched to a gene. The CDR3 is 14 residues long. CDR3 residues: CASSTRTGAYEQYF. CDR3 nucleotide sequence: TGTGCCAGCAGCACACGGACAGGGGCCTACGAGCAGTACTTC.

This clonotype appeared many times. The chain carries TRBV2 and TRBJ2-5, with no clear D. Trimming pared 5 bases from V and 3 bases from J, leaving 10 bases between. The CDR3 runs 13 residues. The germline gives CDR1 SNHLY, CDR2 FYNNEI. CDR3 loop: CASSPNLKETQYF. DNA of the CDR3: TGTGCCAGCAGTCCGAACTTGAAAGAGACCCAGTACTTC.

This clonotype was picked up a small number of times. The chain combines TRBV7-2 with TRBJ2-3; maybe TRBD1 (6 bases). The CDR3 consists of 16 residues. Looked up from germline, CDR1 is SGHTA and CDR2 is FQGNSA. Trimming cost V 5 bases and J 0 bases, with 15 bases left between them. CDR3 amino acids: CASSPGVRPSTDTQYF. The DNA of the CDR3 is TGTGCCAGCAGCCCAGGGGTAAGGCCTAGCACAGATACGCAGTATTTT.

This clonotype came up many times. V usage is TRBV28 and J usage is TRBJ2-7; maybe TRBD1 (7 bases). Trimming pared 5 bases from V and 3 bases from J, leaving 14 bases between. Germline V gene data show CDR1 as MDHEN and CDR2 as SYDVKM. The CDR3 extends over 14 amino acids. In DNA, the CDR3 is TGTGCCAGCAGTGGCAGGGGGGCCCACTACGAGCAGTACTTC. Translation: CASSGRGAHYEQYF.

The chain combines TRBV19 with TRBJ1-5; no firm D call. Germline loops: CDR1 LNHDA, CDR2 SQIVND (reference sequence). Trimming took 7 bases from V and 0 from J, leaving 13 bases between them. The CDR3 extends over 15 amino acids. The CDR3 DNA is TGTGCCAGTACCTGGTCGGCATATAGCAATCAGCCCCAGCATTTT. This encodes CASTWSAYSNQPQHF. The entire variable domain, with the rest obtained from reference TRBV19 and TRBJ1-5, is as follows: DGGITQSPKYLFRKEGQNVTLSCEQNLNHDAMYWYRQDPGQGLRLIYYSQIVNDFQKGDIAEGYSVSREKKESFPLTVTSAQKNPTAFYLCASTWSAYSNQPQHFGDGTRLSIL.

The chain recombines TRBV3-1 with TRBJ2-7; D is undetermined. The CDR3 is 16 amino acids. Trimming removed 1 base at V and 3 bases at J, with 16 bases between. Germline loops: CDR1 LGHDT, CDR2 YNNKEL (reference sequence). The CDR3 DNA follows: TGTGCCAGCAGCCAAGGAGAGGCCTGGGGAATCTACGAGCAGTACTTC. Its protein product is CASSQGEAWGIYEQYF.

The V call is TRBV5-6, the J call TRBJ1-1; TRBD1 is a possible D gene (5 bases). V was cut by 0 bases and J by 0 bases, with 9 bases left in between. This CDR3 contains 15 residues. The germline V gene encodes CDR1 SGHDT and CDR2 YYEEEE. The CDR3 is CASSLVRGVNTEAFF. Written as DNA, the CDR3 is TGTGCCAGCAGCTTGGTACGGGGGGTGAACACTGAAGCTTTCTTT.

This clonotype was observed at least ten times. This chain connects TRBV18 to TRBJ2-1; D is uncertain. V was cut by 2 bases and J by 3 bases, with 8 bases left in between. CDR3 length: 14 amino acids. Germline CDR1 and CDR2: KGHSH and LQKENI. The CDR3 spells CASSPETRYNEQFF. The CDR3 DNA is TGTGCCAGCTCACCAGAAACTCGCTACAATGAGCAGTTCTTC.

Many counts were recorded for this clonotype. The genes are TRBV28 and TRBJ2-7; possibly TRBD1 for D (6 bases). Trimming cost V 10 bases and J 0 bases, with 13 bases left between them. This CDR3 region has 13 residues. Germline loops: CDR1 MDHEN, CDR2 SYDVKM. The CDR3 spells CATRGGNSYEQYF. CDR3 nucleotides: TGTGCCACCAGAGGGGGTAACTCCTACGAGCAGTACTTC.

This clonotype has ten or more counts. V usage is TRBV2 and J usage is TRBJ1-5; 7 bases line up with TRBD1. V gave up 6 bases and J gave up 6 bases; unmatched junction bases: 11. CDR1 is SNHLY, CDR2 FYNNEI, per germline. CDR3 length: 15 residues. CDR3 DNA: TGTGCCAGCAGCCGCGTTGAGGGGGCCGTTCAGCCCCAGCATTTT. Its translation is CASSRVEGAVQPQHF. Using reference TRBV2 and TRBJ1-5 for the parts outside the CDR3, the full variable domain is EPEVTQTPSHQVTQMGQEVILRCVPISNHLYFYWYRQILGQKVEFLVSFYNNEISEKSEIFDDQFSVERPDGSNFTLKIRSTKLEDSAMYFCASSRVEGAVQPQHFGDGTRLSIL.

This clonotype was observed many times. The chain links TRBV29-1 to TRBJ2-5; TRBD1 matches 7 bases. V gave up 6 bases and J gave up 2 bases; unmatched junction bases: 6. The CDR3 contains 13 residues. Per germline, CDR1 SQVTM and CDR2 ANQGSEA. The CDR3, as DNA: TGCAGCGTCGTGGGGACAGTTCAAGAGACCCAGTACTTC. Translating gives CSVVGTVQETQYF. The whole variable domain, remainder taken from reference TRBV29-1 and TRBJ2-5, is SAVISQKPSRDICQRGTSLTIQCQVDSQVTMMFWYRQQPGQSLTLIATANQGSEATYESGFVIDKFPISRPNLTFSTLTVSNMSPEDSSIYLCSVVGTVQETQYFGPGTRLLVL.

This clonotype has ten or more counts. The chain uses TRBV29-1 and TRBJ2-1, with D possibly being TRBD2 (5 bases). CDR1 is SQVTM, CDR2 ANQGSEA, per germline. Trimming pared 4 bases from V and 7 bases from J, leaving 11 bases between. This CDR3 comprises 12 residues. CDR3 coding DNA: TGCAGCGTTGTTGCGGGTTTGAATGAGCAGTTCTTC. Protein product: CSVVAGLNEQFF.

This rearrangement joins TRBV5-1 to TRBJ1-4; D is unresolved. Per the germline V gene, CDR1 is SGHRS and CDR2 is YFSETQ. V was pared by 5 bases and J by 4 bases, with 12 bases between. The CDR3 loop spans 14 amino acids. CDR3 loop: CASRLSDNNEKLFF. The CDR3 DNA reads TGCGCCAGCAGACTTAGCGATAATAATGAAAAACTGTTTTTT.

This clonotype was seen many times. The CDR3 protein is CASTSGFPYNEQFF. In nucleotides, the CDR3 is TGTGCCAGCACGAGCGGTTTCCCCTACAATGAGCAGTTCTTC. The rearrangement joins TRBV3-1 to TRBJ2-1; D is possibly TRBD2 (5 bases). There are 14 residues in the CDR3. Per the germline V gene, CDR1 is LGHDT and CDR2 is YNNKEL (reference sequence). V was cut by 7 bases and J by 2 bases, with 12 bases left in between.

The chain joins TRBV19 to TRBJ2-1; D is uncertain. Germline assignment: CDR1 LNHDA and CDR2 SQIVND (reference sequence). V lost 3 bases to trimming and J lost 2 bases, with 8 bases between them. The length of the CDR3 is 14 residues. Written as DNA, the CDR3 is TGTGCCAGTAGTATCGATCACGCCTACAATGAGCAGTTCTTC. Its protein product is CASSIDHAYNEQFF.

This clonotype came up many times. The CDR3 protein is CSAPGLAGDNEQFF. The CDR3 region has the DNA TGCAGTGCTCCGGGACTAGCGGGAGACAATGAGCAGTTCTTC. The rearrangement links TRBV20-1 to TRBJ2-1, with TRBD2 matching over 14 bases. The CDR3 contains 14 residues. V gave up 5 bases and J gave up 5 bases; unmatched junction bases: 2. Germline V gene sequence: CDR1 DFQATT, CDR2 SNEGSKA (reference sequence).

The CDR3 bases are TGTGCCAGCAGTTTCCTCCCACCCGGAGGTCAGCCCCAGCATTTT. Its translation: CASSFLPPGGQPQHF. The gene calls are TRBV27 and TRBJ1-5, with D uncertain. CDR3 size: 15 residues. Trimming removed 3 bases at V and 6 bases at J, with 15 bases between. Germline values: CDR1 MNHEY, CDR2 SMNVEV (reference sequence).

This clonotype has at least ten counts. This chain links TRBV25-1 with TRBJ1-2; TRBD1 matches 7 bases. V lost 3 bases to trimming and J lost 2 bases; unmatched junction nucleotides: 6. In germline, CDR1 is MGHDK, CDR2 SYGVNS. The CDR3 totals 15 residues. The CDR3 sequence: CASSDATGNNYGYTF. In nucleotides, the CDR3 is TGTGCCAGCAGTGACGCGACAGGGAACAACTATGGCTACACCTTC.